These T cell receptor beta chains were read from a single sample in a study of blood T cell repertoires in COVID-19. Using immunoSEQ multiplex PCR, the repertoire was profiled, and TCRdb retains in-frame clones only, with some absent. The sample has roughly 320,000 clones, roughly 85% seen once. Input material: peripheral blood. All receptors derive from a human donor in a cohort sampled during active COVID-19. The CDR3 runs from the conserved cysteine through the conserved F or W.

CDR3 length	V gene	J gene	CDR3 protein
13	TRBV7-9	TRBJ2-7	CASSSLIESEQYF
16	TRBV2	TRBJ2-5	CASSEGGGSLWETQYF
14	TRBV7-9	TRBJ2-7	CASSSAGDSYEQYF
16	TRBV11-2	TRBJ1-1	CASSLGDRPKNTEAFF
14	TRBV5-1	TRBJ2-1	CASSSGTGDNEQFF
11	TRBV30	TRBJ2-5	CAWGGGETQYF
14	TRBV5-4	TRBJ1-1	CASSRDRGNTEAFF
14	TRBV27	TRBJ2-2	CASNPGANTGELFF
14	TRBV2	TRBJ2-3	CASALAGGIDTQYF
12	TRBV5-1	TRBJ2-7	CASSLVGSEQYF
14	TRBV30	TRBJ1-5	CAWSVVGALQPQHF
15	TRBV5-1	TRBJ2-1	CASSAVVRAYNEQFF
13	TRBV4-1	TRBJ1-5	CASSQVVSQPQHF